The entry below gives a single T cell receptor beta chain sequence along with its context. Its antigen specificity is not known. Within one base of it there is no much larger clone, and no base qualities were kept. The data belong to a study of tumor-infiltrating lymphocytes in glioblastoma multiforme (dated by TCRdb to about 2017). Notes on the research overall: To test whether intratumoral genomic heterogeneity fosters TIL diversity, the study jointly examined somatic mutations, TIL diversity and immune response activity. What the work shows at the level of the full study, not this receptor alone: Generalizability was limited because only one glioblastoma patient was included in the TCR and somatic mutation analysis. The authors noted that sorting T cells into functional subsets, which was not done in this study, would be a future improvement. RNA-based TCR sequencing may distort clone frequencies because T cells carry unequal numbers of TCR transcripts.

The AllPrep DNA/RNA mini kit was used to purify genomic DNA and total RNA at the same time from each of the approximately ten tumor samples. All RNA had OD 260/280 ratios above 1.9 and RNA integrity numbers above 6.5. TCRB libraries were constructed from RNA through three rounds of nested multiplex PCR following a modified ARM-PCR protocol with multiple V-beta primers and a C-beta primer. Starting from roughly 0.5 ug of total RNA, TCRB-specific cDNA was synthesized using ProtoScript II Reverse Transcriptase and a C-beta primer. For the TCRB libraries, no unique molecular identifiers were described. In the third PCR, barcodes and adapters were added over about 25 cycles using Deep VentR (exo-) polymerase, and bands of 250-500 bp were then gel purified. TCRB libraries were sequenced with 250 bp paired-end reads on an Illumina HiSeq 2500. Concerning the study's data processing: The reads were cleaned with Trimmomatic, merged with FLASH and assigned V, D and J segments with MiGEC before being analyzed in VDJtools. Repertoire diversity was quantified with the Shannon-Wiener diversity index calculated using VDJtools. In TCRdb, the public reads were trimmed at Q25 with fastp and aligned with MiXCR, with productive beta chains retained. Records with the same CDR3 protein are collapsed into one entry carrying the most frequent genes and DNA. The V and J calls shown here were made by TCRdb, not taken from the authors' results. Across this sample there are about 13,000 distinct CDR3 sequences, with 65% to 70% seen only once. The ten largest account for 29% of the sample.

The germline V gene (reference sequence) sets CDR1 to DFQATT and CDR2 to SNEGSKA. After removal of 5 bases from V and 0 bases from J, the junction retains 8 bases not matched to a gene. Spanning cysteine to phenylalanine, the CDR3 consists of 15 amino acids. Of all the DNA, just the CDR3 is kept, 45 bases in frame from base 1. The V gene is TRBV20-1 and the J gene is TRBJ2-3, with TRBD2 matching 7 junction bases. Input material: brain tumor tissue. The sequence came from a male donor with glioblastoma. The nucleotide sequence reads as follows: TGCAGTGCTCCAAGAGCGGGATCTAGCACAGATACGCAGTATTTT. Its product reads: CSAPRAGSSTDTQYF.